Detailed here is one TCR beta chain. The antigen remains undetermined. Using its own MiXCR run on the 5' RACE reads, TCRdb lists one record per CDR3 protein. This sample yields more than 400,000 distinct CDR3 sequences, of which approximately 18% are seen a single time; 9% to 15% belongs to the top ten. This sample is drawn from a study of T-cell memory formation after mild COVID-19. V lost 3 bases, J lost 11 bases, and 8 bases lay in between. Germline loops: CDR1 SGHNT, CDR2 YENEEA. The CDR3 length is 11 residues. Study observations and caveats: Nothing confirmed that second-wave clones peaking on day 37 were specific for SARS-CoV-2.

The rearrangement joins TRBV11-3 to TRBJ2-1, with D possibly matching TRBD2 (6 bases). This TCR derives from an adult woman who had mild COVID-19 (a few samples of this study predate the infection). Cell type and time point are not known. Source material: PBMCs or a T cell subset sorted from them (not recorded which). DNA of the CDR3: TGTGCCAGCAGCTTGGACTATAAGCAGTTCTTC. Residues: CASSLDYKQFF. The complete variable domain, with remaining parts taken from reference TRBV11-3 and TRBJ2-1, reads EAGVVQSPRYKIIEKKQPVAFWCNPISGHNTLYWYLQNLGQGPELLIRYENEEAVDDSQLPKDRFSAERLKGVDSTLKIQPAELGDSAVYLCASSLDYKQFFGPGTRLTVL.